These 28 T cell receptor beta chains came from one sample sequenced in a study of technical replicates of blood from several donors. The repertoire was sequenced with immunoSEQ multiplex PCR; TCRdb's copy has only in-frame clones and lacks some. The sample consists of some 70,000 clones, approximately 87% of them appearing once. Sequenced sample: PBMCs. The receptors were gathered from a human donor in good health. Some clones in this sample may be carry-over from other donors' samples.

The gene calls are TRBV2 and TRBJ1-2, with 7 bases aligning to TRBD1. With V trimmed by 0 bases and J by 0 bases, 4 bases remained unmatched. The germline V gene has CDR1 SNHLY and CDR2 FYNNEI. The CDR3 covers 16 residues. CDR3 protein: CASSEAGQHANYGYTF. In DNA form, the CDR3 reads TGTGCCAGCAGTGAAGCGGGACAGCACGCTAACTATGGCTACACCTTC.

The rearrangement links TRBV5-6 to TRBJ1-1; 7 positions agree with TRBD1. V gave up 4 bases and J gave up 3 bases; unmatched junction bases: 15. Per germline, CDR1 SGHDT and CDR2 YYEEEE. CDR3 size: 17 residues. The CDR3 region is CASSVDRQGVGYTEAFF. The CDR3, as DNA: TGTGCCAGCAGCGTCGATAGACAGGGTGTCGGGTACACTGAAGCTTTCTTT. The entire variable domain, with the rest obtained from reference TRBV5-6 and TRBJ1-1, is as follows: DAGVTQSPTHLIKTRGQQVTLRCSPKSGHDTVSWYQQALGQGPQFIFQYYEEEERQRGNFPDRFSGHQFPNYSSELNVNALLLGDSALYLCASSVDRQGVGYTEAFFGQGTRLTVV.

V and J are TRBV6-5 and TRBJ2-2; tentatively, D is TRBD2 (5 bases). Trimming removed 0 bases at V and 4 bases at J, with 9 bases between. In germline, CDR1 is MNHEY, CDR2 SVGAGI. The CDR3 length is 15 residues. In nucleotides, the CDR3 is TGTGCCAGCAGTTACTCGGTTAGCGCCACCGGGGAGCTGTTTTTT. It is translated as CASSYSVSATGELFF.

The V call is TRBV5-6, the J call TRBJ2-3; 12 positions match TRBD2. The CDR3 sequence is 17 residues long. Looked up from germline, CDR1 is SGHDT and CDR2 is YYEEEE. V was pared by 3 bases and J by 5 bases, with 10 bases of the junction left unmatched. In DNA, the CDR3 is TGTGCCAGCAGCTCTCCTGGACTAGCGGGACGGGGAGATACGCAGTATTTT. Protein sequence: CASSSPGLAGRGDTQYF.

This clone has only one observation. The chain uses TRBV29-1 and TRBJ2-5, with unresolved D. CDR3 size: 11 residues. Germline V gives CDR1 SQVTM, CDR2 ANQGSEA. Deletions cut 1 base from V and 3 bases from J, with 3 bases between. Here the CDR3 reads CSVEAKETQYF. As DNA, the CDR3 is TGCAGCGTTGAAGCAAAAGAGACCCAGTACTTC.

This chain joins TRBV5-1 and TRBJ1-1; 11 bases align to TRBD1. V dropped 1 base and J dropped 0; count of bases not matched to a gene: 8. Germline V CDR1 and CDR2: SGHRS, YFSETQ. This CDR3 contains 18 residues. This CDR3 reads CASSLTGTGGRMNTEAFF. The CDR3 DNA reads as TGCGCCAGCAGCTTGACCGGGACAGGGGGACGAATGAACACTGAAGCTTTCTTT.

The CDR3 here is CASSIATTNEKLFF. As DNA, the CDR3 is TGTGCCAGTAGTATAGCTACAACTAATGAAAAACTGTTTTTT. The genes are TRBV19 and TRBJ1-4; D ambiguous. The CDR3 spans 14 residues. Germline CDR1 is LNHDA and CDR2 is SQIVND (reference sequence). V lost 1 base and J 0 bases, leaving 3 bases between the germline ends. Variable domain in full (rest from reference TRBV19 and TRBJ1-4): DGGITQSPKYLFRKEGQNVTLSCEQNLNHDAMYWYRQDPGQGLRLIYYSQIVNDFQKGDIAEGYSVSREKKESFPLTVTSAQKNPTAFYLCASSIATTNEKLFFGSGTQLSVL.

The genes are TRBV7-9 and TRBJ1-1; tentative D call: TRBD1 (6 bases). Trimming took 5 bases from V and 8 from J, leaving 18 bases between them. The CDR3 contains 14 residues. Germline V gives CDR1 SEHNR, CDR2 FQNEAQ (reference sequence). In DNA form, the CDR3 reads TGTGCCAGCAGCGGTTTACTGCGTACAGGGGAAGCTTTCTTT. This encodes CASSGLLRTGEAFF.

The V and J genes are TRBV7-2 and TRBJ2-7, with TRBD2 matching over 8 bases. Germline CDR1 reads SGHTA; CDR2 reads FQGNSA. Trimming cost V 5 bases and J 0 bases; bases outside gene matches: 6. The CDR3 is made up of 15 amino acids. The CDR3 here is CASSTVAGSSYEQYF. The CDR3 nucleotides are TGTGCCAGCAGCACAGTAGCGGGAAGCTCCTACGAGCAGTACTTC.

The chain recombines TRBV2 with TRBJ2-1; a possible D gene is TRBD1 (6 bases). Germline lookup yields CDR1 SNHLY and CDR2 FYNNEI. CDR3 length: 15 amino acids. V was trimmed by 5 bases and J by 1 base, leaving 12 bases between them. In DNA, the CDR3 is TGTGCCAGCAGTTCAGGGGAAGGGTCCTACAATGAGCAGTTCTTC. Encoded protein: CASSSGEGSYNEQFF.

This clone was found once. The genes are TRBV7-9 and TRBJ2-7, with no clear D. Germline V gene sequence: CDR1 SEHNR, CDR2 FQNEAQ (reference sequence). The CDR3 runs to 13 residues. With 3 bases removed from V and 2 bases from J, the gap between germline ends came to 8 bases. The CDR3 sequence is CASSFTEAYEQYF. In DNA, the CDR3 is TGTGCCAGCAGCTTTACAGAAGCCTACGAGCAGTACTTC.

The chain links TRBV6-5 to TRBJ2-1, with D possibly being TRBD2 (5 bases). V gave up 2 bases and J gave up 4 bases, with 6 bases separating them. The CDR3 totals 13 residues. Germline V gene data show CDR1 as MNHEY and CDR2 as SVGAGI. This CDR3 reads CASSYKRYNEQFF. For the CDR3, the DNA is TGTGCCAGCAGTTACAAGCGGTACAATGAGCAGTTCTTC.

The chain combines TRBV10-3 with TRBJ1-2, with D unclear. V dropped 10 bases and J dropped 0 bases, with 12 bases sitting between them. The CDR3 is made up of 13 amino acids. Germline V lookup: CDR1 ENHRY, CDR2 SYGVKD. The CDR3 region has the DNA TGTGCCACCAACCCAGGTGCTAACTATGGCTACACCTTC. Residues: CATNPGANYGYTF.

The chain is built from TRBV10-3 and TRBJ2-1, with D possibly TRBD2 on 5 matching bases. The CDR3 extends over 14 amino acids. V dropped 3 bases and J dropped 8 bases, with 14 bases sitting between them. Germline V CDR1 and CDR2: ENHRY, SYGVKD. The CDR3 sequence is CAISDVVGSHEQFF. Written as DNA, the CDR3 is TGTGCCATCAGTGACGTTGTTGGGAGTCATGAGCAGTTCTTC.

This sequence joins TRBV11-2 and TRBJ1-1; TRBD1 might be the D (5 bases). V lost 6 bases and J 0 bases, leaving 14 bases between the germline ends. This CDR3 has 15 amino acids. Germline V gene lookup returns CDR1 SGHAT and CDR2 FQNNGV. The CDR3 loop reads CASRRPGAMNTEAFF. The CDR3 DNA is TGTGCCAGCAGGAGGCCTGGGGCCATGAACACTGAAGCTTTCTTT.

CDR3 region: CASSLRQGSLNGYTF. In nucleotides, the CDR3 is TGTGCCAGCAGTTTACGACAGGGATCTCTCAATGGCTACACCTTC. This chain links TRBV27 with TRBJ1-2, with TRBD1 matching 7 bases. V dropped 2 bases and J dropped 6; count of bases not matched to a gene: 9. The CDR3 runs to 15 residues. CDR1 MNHEY and CDR2 SMNVEV come from the germline V gene (reference sequence).

The rearrangement joins TRBV5-6 to TRBJ2-3; the D gene is possibly TRBD2 (6 bases). The CDR3 is 14 residues long. V dropped 2 bases and J dropped 4 bases, with 11 bases sitting between them. CDR1 is SGHDT, CDR2 YYEEEE, per germline. The CDR3 bases are TGTGCCAGCAGCTTCGCCGGAGGGGCAGATACGCAGTATTTT. It translates to CASSFAGGADTQYF.

The gene calls are TRBV7-2 and TRBJ1-5, with a possible D match to TRBD1 (6 bases). Trimming cost V 5 bases and J 3 bases, with 14 bases left between them. CDR3 length equals 15 residues. Germline loops: CDR1 SGHTA, CDR2 FQGNSA. CDR3: CASSPFAGANQPQHF. In nucleotides, the CDR3 is TGTGCCAGCAGCCCCTTTGCAGGGGCCAATCAGCCCCAGCATTTT.

V and J are TRBV6-5 and TRBJ1-1, with a weak D call TRBD1 (6 bases). V lost 4 bases and J 2 bases, leaving 11 bases between the germline ends. The length of the CDR3 is 14 residues. From germline, CDR1 is MNHEY and CDR2 SVGAGI. The CDR3 loop reads CASSFRGSNTEAFF. CDR3 nucleotides: TGTGCCAGCAGTTTCAGGGGTTCAAACACTGAAGCTTTCTTT.

This chain joins TRBV6-1 and TRBJ1-2, with D possibly being TRBD1 (6 bases). The germline CDR1 and CDR2 sequences are MNHNS and SASEGT. The CDR3 totals 15 residues. V lost 4 bases and J 1 base, leaving 13 bases between the germline ends. CDR3 residues: CASSVQGILNYGYTF. CDR3 nucleotide sequence: TGTGCCAGCAGTGTGCAGGGGATTCTTAACTATGGCTACACCTTC.

The chain has TRBV7-8 and TRBJ1-2; the match to TRBD1 covers 11 bases. Germline V CDR1 and CDR2: SGHVS, FQNEAQ. The CDR3 loop spans 15 amino acids. V dropped 5 bases and J dropped 5; count of bases not matched to a gene: 7. In nucleotides, the CDR3 is TGTGCCAGCAGCCCCGGACAGGGGGCGCGGTATGGCTACACCTTC. This encodes CASSPGQGARYGYTF.

V gene TRBV5-5 combines with J gene TRBJ2-2; 11 bases are shared with TRBD2. Trimming at V came to 4 bases and at J to 1 base, leaving 3 bases not matched to a gene. CDR1 and CDR2 from the germline V gene are SGHKS and YYEKEE (reference sequence). The CDR3 has 16 amino acids. As DNA, the CDR3 is TGTGCCAGCAGCCAGGGACTAGCGGAGAACACCGGGGAGCTGTTTTTT. Its translation is CASSQGLAENTGELFF.

The DNA for the CDR3 is TGTGCCAGCAGCGTAGACGGCGGGAGTGGATACGAGCAGTACTTC. It yields the protein CASSVDGGSGYEQYF. V and J are TRBV9 and TRBJ2-7, with TRBD2 identical over 7 bases. The CDR3 has 15 residues. V trimming: 0 bases; J trimming: 4 bases; junction bases outside the gene matches: 7. CDR1 and CDR2 from the germline V gene are SGDLS and YYNGEE.

The rearrangement uses TRBV7-9 and TRBJ2-3, with D perhaps TRBD2 (6 bases). This CDR3 contains 16 residues. From germline, CDR1 is SEHNR and CDR2 FQNEAQ (reference sequence). The V gene lost 5 bases and the J gene lost 3 bases, with 18 bases spanning the gap. The CDR3 DNA reads as TGTGCCAGCAGCGAGAGGAGCGGAGGGGCGACAGATACGCAGTATTTT. Its protein product is CASSERSGGATDTQYF.

The V gene is TRBV7-9, the J gene TRBJ1-1; 8 bases are shared with TRBD1. The CDR3 has 14 residues. V dropped 3 bases and J dropped 0; count of bases not matched to a gene: 0. CDR1 SEHNR and CDR2 FQNEAQ come from the germline V gene (reference sequence). The chain's CDR3 is CASSLGQVNTEAFF. The DNA for the CDR3 is TGTGCCAGCAGCTTGGGACAGGTGAACACTGAAGCTTTCTTT. The complete variable domain, with remaining parts taken from reference TRBV7-9 and TRBJ1-1, reads DTGVSQNPRHKITKRGQNVTFRCDPISEHNRLYWYRQTLGQGPEFLTYFQNEAQLEKSRLLSDRFSAERPKGSFSTLEIQRTEQGDSAMYLCASSLGQVNTEAFFGQGTRLTVV.

This chain uses TRBV19 with TRBJ1-2, with D tentatively TRBD1 (6 bases). The CDR3 is made up of 15 amino acids. With 5 bases removed from V and 4 bases from J, the gap between germline ends came to 17 bases. CDR1 and CDR2 from the germline V gene are LNHDA and SQIVND (reference sequence). CDR3 coding DNA: TGTGCCAGTAGTCCAACCCCCGGGACAAGCTATGGCTACACCTTC. This codes for CASSPTPGTSYGYTF.

The rearrangement links TRBV11-2 to TRBJ1-1; tentative D call: TRBD1 (5 bases). Trimming left V 1 base short and J 4 bases short, with 16 bases between. Germline V gene data show CDR1 as SGHAT and CDR2 as FQNNGV. The CDR3 contains 16 residues. This chain's CDR3 is CASSLGGQGVSTEAFF. As DNA, the CDR3 is TGTGCCAGCAGCTTAGGCGGTCAGGGTGTCAGCACTGAAGCTTTCTTT.

The rearrangement links TRBV5-8 to TRBJ2-3; the match to TRBD2 covers 9 bases. Germline V CDR1 and CDR2: SGHTS, YDEGEE. The length of the CDR3 is 16 residues. V dropped 0 bases and J dropped 5; count of bases not matched to a gene: 7. Written as DNA, the CDR3 is TGTGCCAGCAGCTTGGCCTTGCGGGAGGGCCAAGATACGCAGTATTTT. This translates into CASSLALREGQDTQYF.